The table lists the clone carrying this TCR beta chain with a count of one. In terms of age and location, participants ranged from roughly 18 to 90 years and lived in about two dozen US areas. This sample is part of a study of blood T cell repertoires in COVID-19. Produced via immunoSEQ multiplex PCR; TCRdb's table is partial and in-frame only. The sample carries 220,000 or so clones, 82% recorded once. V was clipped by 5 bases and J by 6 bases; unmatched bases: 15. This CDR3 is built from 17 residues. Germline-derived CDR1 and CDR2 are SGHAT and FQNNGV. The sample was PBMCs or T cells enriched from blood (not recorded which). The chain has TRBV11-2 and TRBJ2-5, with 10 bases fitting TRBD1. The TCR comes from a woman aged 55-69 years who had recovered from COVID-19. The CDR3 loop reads CASSPLTLRTGGKTQYF. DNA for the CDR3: TGTGCCAGCAGCCCACTCACCCTCAGGACAGGGGGAAAGACCCAGTACTTC.